A selection of T cell receptor beta chains follows, all from one sample in a study of T-cell memory formation after mild COVID-19. In TCRdb, the 5' RACE reads were re-called with MiXCR into one record per CDR3 protein. Among 250,000 to 300,000 distinct CDR3 sequences listed, around 15% were seen once. The sequenced sample consisted of PBMCs or a T cell subset sorted from them (not recorded which). These receptor sequences come from a man aged 18-30 years who had mild COVID-19 (a few samples of this study predate the infection). Cell type and time point are not known. Both conserved end residues are part of each CDR3. The D gene is left open where the match is weak. Rows may omit the clone size; those that give it use once, few, many or a size class.

TRBD2	NA	TRBV7-6	CASSYRALAGGLEQFF
TRBD1	NA	TRBV28	CASSFPGTGGRGYTF
TRBD2	NA	TRBV4-1	CASSRGLAGGRAKNIQYF
NA	NA	TRBV5-6	CASRSWGSYGYTF
TRBD1	few	TRBV5-1	CASSPRDRGGWENYGYTF
NA	NA	TRBV6-1	CASRRAWDMGSYEQYF
NA	few	TRBV7-2	CASSLYTGTGNSPLHF
NA	few	TRBV29-1	CSVSGGPSSGNTIYF
NA	NA	TRBV5-5	CASSLVPGVGTEAFF
TRBD2	NA	TRBV4-3	CASSRQAGGETGELFF
TRBD2	many	TRBV12-3/TRBV12-4	CASSLGLAGVTDTQYF
TRBD1	few	TRBV6-6	CASRPGQGSNSPLHF
NA	NA	TRBV12-2	CASRLRGGRGKLNTEAFF
NA	few	TRBV6-2/TRBV6-3	CASSPGTRNEKLFF
NA	NA	TRBV5-4	CASSAGGGYTF
TRBD1	few	TRBV12-3/TRBV12-4	CASSRTGMGLREKLFF
NA	few	TRBV20-1	CSAQSQVRGVTQYF
NA	few	TRBV5-1	CASSTYTGSSYEQYF